The T cell receptor (beta chain) described here comes from a study of technical replicates of blood from a handful of donors. TCRdb's copy holds only in-frame clones and misses some; the assay was immunoSEQ multiplex PCR. The data show tens of thousands of clones, more than 90% seen once. This CDR3 comprises 14 residues. The ends were cut back, 1 base at V and 7 bases at J, with 13 bases in the middle. Germline V gene data show CDR1 as MGHRA and CDR2 as YSYEKL. Input material: T cells isolated from PBMCs. The receptor was isolated from a human donor in good health. The V and J genes are TRBV4-1 and TRBJ2-5; a weak D match, TRBD2 (5 bases). The CDR3 DNA reads TGCGCCAGCAGCCAAGTTAACCGTGCGGGGACCCAGTACTTC. Residues: CASSQVNRAGTQYF.